A selection of T cell receptor beta chains follows, all from one sample in a study of blood T cell repertoires in COVID-19. Clones were read by immunoSEQ multiplex PCR, and TCRdb kept only the in-frame ones, dropping some. The sample has 63,000 or so clones, roughly 80% seen once. Input material: peripheral blood. The source of these receptors is a man older than 75 with active COVID-19. CDR3s include the opening cysteine and the closing phenylalanine or tryptophan. The D gene is left open where the match is weak. Only some rows state a clone size, as once, few, many or a class for expanded clones.

V gene	J gene	clone size	D gene	CDR3 length	CDR3 protein	CDR3 DNA
TRBV5-1	TRBJ2-3	.	.	14	CASSLADYTDTQYF	TGCGCCAGCAGCTTGGCCGACTATACGGATACGCAGTATTTT
TRBV7-3	TRBJ2-5	.	TRBD2	15	CASSLIAGPPETQYF	TGTGCCAGCAGCCTCATAGCGGGACCGCCGGAGACCCAGTACTTC
TRBV3-1/TRBV3-2	TRBJ1-2	.	TRBD1	16	CASSETGTGISYGYTF	TGTGCCAGCAGCGAAACCGGGACAGGGATAAGCTATGGCTACACCTTC
TRBV7-2	TRBJ1-1	.	TRBD1	14	CASSSQGGLSEAFF	TGTGCCAGCAGCTCACAGGGGGGTTTAAGTGAAGCTTTCTTT
TRBV3-1/TRBV3-2	TRBJ1-5	.	TRBD1	17	CASSQAGTGGKNQPQHF	TGTGCCAGCAGCCAAGCGGGGACAGGGGGGAAAAATCAGCCCCAGCATTTT
TRBV3-1/TRBV3-2	TRBJ2-7	.	.	16	CASSRGQENSILEQYF	TGTGCCAGCAGCCGAGGACAAGAGAATTCGATTCTTGAGCAGTACTTC
TRBV27	TRBJ1-4	.	.	13	CASSWGLGEKLFF	TGTGCCAGCAGTTGGGGCCTCGGAGAAAAACTGTTTTTT
TRBV6-6	TRBJ2-1	.	TRBD1	15	CASSFPGTGDNEQFF	TGTGCCAGCAGTTTTCCCGGGACAGGGGACAATGAGCAGTTCTTC
TRBV24-1	TRBJ2-1	.	.	12	CATSAGYNEQFF	TGTGCCACCAGTGCCGGGTACAATGAGCAGTTCTTC
TRBV13	TRBJ2-7	.	TRBD2	14	CASSRGTIKYEQYF	TGTGCCAGCAGCCGCGGGACTATTAAATACGAGCAGTACTTC
TRBV27	TRBJ1-1	medium-sized	TRBD1	15	CASSLASGTGARAFF	TGTGCCAGCAGCCTAGCTTCCGGGACAGGGGCGAGAGCTTTCTTT
TRBV6-1	TRBJ1-3	.	.	17	CASSDGRAGPSGNTIYF	TGTGCCAGCAGTGATGGCAGGGCCGGACCCTCTGGAAACACCATATATTTT
TRBV6-2/TRBV6-3	TRBJ2-4	.	TRBD2	18	CASSSRRTSGVAKNIQYF	TGTGCCAGCAGTTCGAGAAGGACTAGCGGGGTAGCCAAAAACATTCAGTACTTC
TRBV14	TRBJ2-7	.	TRBD1	15	CASSPTGSGQYEQYF	TGTGCCAGCAGCCCTACGGGGTCGGGACAGTACGAGCAGTACTTC
TRBV11-3	TRBJ2-3	.	TRBD2	15	CASSPGLARADTQYF	TGTGCCAGCAGCCCTGGACTAGCGCGCGCAGATACGCAGTATTTT
TRBV5-1	TRBJ2-7	.	TRBD1	16	CASSLATGTGSYEQYF	TGCGCCAGCAGCTTGGCTACCGGGACAGGCTCCTACGAGCAGTACTTC
TRBV19	TRBJ2-1	.	TRBD2	17	CASSIDLIGRAGNEQFF	TGTGCCAGTAGTATAGATCTAATCGGGAGGGCCGGCAATGAGCAGTTCTTC
TRBV6-2/TRBV6-3	TRBJ2-7	.	.	12	CASSYMYYEQYF	TGTGCCAGCAGTTACATGTACTACGAGCAGTACTTC
TRBV2	TRBJ2-1	.	.	14	CASSEGSRAEEQFF	TGTGCCAGCAGTGAGGGTAGCAGAGCCGAGGAGCAGTTCTTC
TRBV5-1	TRBJ2-7	.	TRBD1	13	CASSWTGSGEQYF	TGCGCCAGCAGCTGGACAGGGTCGGGCGAGCAGTACTTC